The 21 T cell receptor beta chains below come from one sample, sequenced in a study of neurological immune-mediated disorders. TCRdb reprocessed the 5' RACE reads via MiXCR and lists one record per CDR3 protein. The top ten clones hold 5.5% of a sample with fewer than 30,000 distinct CDR3 sequences, around 14% of them seen once. The time point was: technical triplicate 1. Sequenced material: CD4+ T cells from blood. These receptors all come from a female donor with HTLV-1-associated myelopathy (HAM/TSP).

This clonotype was recorded many times. The chain has TRBV2 and TRBJ2-7, with D possibly being TRBD1 (6 bases). The CDR3 is 14 amino acids. V dropped 7 bases and J dropped 1 base, with 14 bases sitting between them. The germline CDR1 and CDR2 sequences are SNHLY and FYNNEI. The chain's CDR3 is CASIFGGRSYEQYF. CDR3 nucleotides: TGTGCCAGCATATTTGGGGGCCGATCCTACGAGCAGTACTTC.

Many counts were recorded for this clonotype. V is TRBV25-1 and J is TRBJ2-1; the D gene is possibly TRBD1 (6 bases). V gave up 5 bases and J gave up 1 base, with 9 bases separating them. Germline-derived CDR1 and CDR2 are MGHDK and SYGVNS. The CDR3 has 14 amino acids. CDR3: CASSIQGSYNEQFF. In DNA, the CDR3 is TGTGCCAGCAGTATCCAGGGGTCCTACAATGAGCAGTTCTTC.

Many counts were recorded for this clonotype. The gene calls are TRBV20-1 and TRBJ1-1, with D maybe TRBD1 (5 bases). Per the germline V gene, CDR1 is DFQATT and CDR2 is SNEGSKA (reference sequence). Trimming cost V 6 bases and J 5 bases, with 16 bases left between them. This CDR3 comprises 13 residues. The CDR3 loop reads CSALNLGDTEAFF. The CDR3 DNA reads as TGCAGTGCCCTTAACTTGGGGGATACTGAAGCTTTCTTT.

This clonotype has a count of ten or more. This rearrangement joins TRBV20-1 to TRBJ2-3; D remains ambiguous. Germline V gene lookup returns CDR1 DFQATT and CDR2 SNEGSKA (reference sequence). V gave up 6 bases and J gave up 3 bases, with 19 bases separating them. The CDR3 length is 15 residues. The CDR3 nucleotides are TGCAGTGCCGCCCAGCCGGGCCCGGGTACAGATACGCAGTATTTT. The encoded protein is CSAAQPGPGTDTQYF.

There are many counts of this clonotype. The chain couples TRBV4-1 to TRBJ2-7, with 10 nucleotides matching TRBD2. The CDR3 loop spans 16 amino acids. Germline lookup yields CDR1 MGHRA and CDR2 YSYEKL. V dropped 1 base and J dropped 3; count of bases not matched to a gene: 6. DNA for the CDR3: TGCGCCAGCAGCCAAGTGGGACTAGCGACACTCTACGAGCAGTACTTC. Its translation is CASSQVGLATLYEQYF.

The table lists this clonotype with many counts. J is TRBJ1-2 and V is TRBV20-1; 8 bases align to TRBD1. V lost 6 bases to trimming and J lost 7 bases; unmatched junction nucleotides: 10. This CDR3 comprises 13 residues. The germline V gene has CDR1 DFQATT and CDR2 SNEGSKA (reference sequence). The CDR3 DNA follows: TGCAGTGCCCCCACCAGGGGGCCCGGTGGCTACACCTTC. The encoded protein is CSAPTRGPGGYTF.

This clonotype was picked up many times. This chain links TRBV20-1 with TRBJ2-7, with D uncertain. The germline gives CDR1 DFQATT, CDR2 SNEGSKA (reference sequence). CDR3 length: 13 amino acids. The V end was cut by 6 bases, the J end by 6 bases, with 18 bases between. The CDR3 DNA reads as TGCAGTGCAATCGACTTCCCCGCCGGCGAGCAGTACTTC. Its protein is CSAIDFPAGEQYF.

In this sample, this clonotype turned up a few times. The CDR3 DNA follows: TGTGCCAGCTGGCTTTACGAGCAGTACTTC. It is translated as CASWLYEQYF. The V and J genes are TRBV7-8 and TRBJ2-7; unclear D gene. Trimming took off 8 bases at V and 4 bases at J, with 6 bases between the two ends. Looked up from germline, CDR1 is SGHVS and CDR2 is FQNEAQ. This CDR3 is 10 amino acids long.

This clonotype was observed many times. The chain has TRBV20-1 and TRBJ2-1, with TRBD2 as a possible D gene (5 bases). V was trimmed by 1 base and J by 16 bases, leaving 17 bases between them. Germline loops: CDR1 DFQATT, CDR2 SNEGSKA (reference sequence). CDR3 size: 12 residues. The CDR3 DNA follows: TGCAGTGCTAGAGGCCCCCCAGCGGACTCATTCTTC. It codes for CSARGPPADSFF.

This clonotype was seen at least ten times. The gene calls are TRBV11-3 and TRBJ2-1; D possibly uses TRBD1 or TRBD2 (5 bases each). V lost 3 bases, J lost 7 bases, and 13 bases lay in between. CDR3 size: 14 residues. Germline V CDR1 and CDR2: SGHNT, YENEEA. The CDR3 sequence is CASSFSGPWNEQFF. The CDR3 bases are TGTGCCAGCAGCTTCTCGGGACCATGGAATGAGCAGTTCTTC.

This clonotype has ten or more counts. This chain links TRBV3-1 with TRBJ1-1; D is undetermined. CDR1 LGHDT and CDR2 YNNKEL come from the germline V gene (reference sequence). Trimming took 3 bases from V and 1 from J, leaving 6 bases between them. This CDR3 has 13 residues. CDR3 bases: TGTGCCAGCAGCCAGAGGGCGAACACTGAAGCTTTCTTT. Protein: CASSQRANTEAFF.

This clonotype appeared many times. This chain uses TRBV29-1 with TRBJ2-5; D call uncertain. The germline gives CDR1 SQVTM, CDR2 ANQGSEA. Trimming pared 4 bases from V and 5 bases from J, leaving 11 bases between. The CDR3 has 12 residues. The CDR3 sequence is CSVAPFGETQYF. The DNA of the CDR3 is TGCAGCGTTGCTCCCTTCGGGGAGACCCAGTACTTC.

This clonotype appeared many times. The chain uses TRBV14 and TRBJ2-5; D is perhaps TRBD1 (5 bases). Trimming stripped 1 base from V and 5 bases from J, with 17 bases between. In germline, CDR1 is SGHDN, CDR2 FVKESK. The CDR3 spans 16 residues. CDR3 coding DNA: TGTGCCAGCAGCCAAGGGGAAGTCAGGGTCTGGGAGACCCAGTACTTC. As protein: CASSQGEVRVWETQYF.

The sample holds many counts of this clonotype. V and J are TRBV14 and TRBJ2-1, with D uncertain. Per the germline V gene, CDR1 is SGHDN and CDR2 is FVKESK. The germline V and J ends were trimmed by 4 bases and 5 bases, with 12 bases remaining between them. The CDR3 consists of 14 residues. CDR3 sequence: CASSLGGRHNEQFF. The CDR3 bases are TGTGCCAGCAGCCTGGGCGGCAGACACAATGAGCAGTTCTTC.

This clonotype was detected ten times or more. The chain employs TRBV10-3 and TRBJ1-6; D is undetermined. Germline CDR1 reads ENHRY; CDR2 reads SYGVKD. The CDR3 consists of 15 residues. Deletions cut 7 bases from V and 6 bases from J, with 16 bases between. The DNA for the CDR3 is TGTGCCATCACGGACTCTCCGGCCCCTAATTCACCCCTCCACTTT. It is translated as CAITDSPAPNSPLHF.

At least ten counts were recorded for this clonotype. The chain links TRBV24-1 to TRBJ2-3, with TRBD1 matching over 8 bases. This CDR3 spans 17 amino acids. Germline V CDR1 and CDR2: KGHDR, SFDVKD. V lost 3 bases and J lost 5; bases outside the gene matches: 12. The DNA of the CDR3 is TGTGCCACCAGTGATCCGAGTCAGGGGGCGAATGGAGATACGCAGTATTTT. Its protein is CATSDPSQGANGDTQYF.

This clonotype was seen repeatedly, ten times or more. The chain links TRBV14 to TRBJ1-1, with D uncertain. V lost 1 base and J lost 4, with 7 bases in between. Germline V CDR1 and CDR2: SGHDN, FVKESK. The CDR3 is made up of 13 amino acids. CDR3 bases: TGTGCCAGCAGCCAAGGGGTGACCACTGAAGCTTTCTTT. Protein sequence: CASSQGVTTEAFF. Together with reference TRBV14 and TRBJ1-1, the CDR3 gives the full variable domain: EAGVTQFPSHSVIEKGQTVTLRCDPISGHDNLYWYRRVMGKEIKFLLHFVKESKQDESGMPNNRFLAERTGGTYSTLKVQPAELEDSGVYFCASSQGVTTEAFFGQGTRLTVV.

This chain links TRBV19 with TRBJ1-5; D ambiguous. The CDR3 totals 13 residues. V was cut by 5 bases and J by 7 bases, with 12 bases left in between. Germline lookup yields CDR1 LNHDA and CDR2 SQIVND (reference sequence). This chain's CDR3 is CASSQGRNQPQHF. Written as DNA, the CDR3 is TGTGCCAGTAGTCAAGGGCGGAACCAGCCCCAGCATTTT. Full variable domain (outside the CDR3, taken from reference TRBV19 and TRBJ1-5): DGGITQSPKYLFRKEGQNVTLSCEQNLNHDAMYWYRQDPGQGLRLIYYSQIVNDFQKGDIAEGYSVSREKKESFPLTVTSAQKNPTAFYLCASSQGRNQPQHFGDGTRLSIL.

By sample fraction, this clonotype is medium-sized. The chain uses TRBV7-2 and TRBJ1-2, with D unresolved. V was shortened by 5 bases and J by 1 base, with 20 bases between the two germline ends. Germline V gene lookup returns CDR1 SGHTA and CDR2 FQGNSA. This CDR3 has 17 residues. The CDR3 loop reads CASSANPLAALNYGYTF. The CDR3 DNA follows: TGTGCCAGCAGCGCTAACCCCCTTGCAGCGCTTAACTATGGCTACACCTTC.

Ten or more counts support this clonotype. Germline is not matched at one junction end, which may reflect a read error. The V call is TRBV3-1, the J call TRBJ1-2, with D unclear. The germline gives CDR1 LGHDT, CDR2 YNNKEL (reference sequence). This CDR3 region has 15 residues. CDR3 sequence reads: CASSEDGGRGYGYTF. The CDR3 DNA follows: TGTGCCAGCAGCGAAGACGGAGGGCGGGGATATGGCTACACCTTC.

This clonotype was seen at least ten times. The rearrangement uses TRBV6-6 and TRBJ2-3, with D possibly being TRBD1 or TRBD2 (5 bases each). The V end was cut by 2 bases, the J end by 0 bases, with 12 bases between. CDR1 is MNHNY, CDR2 SVGAGI, per germline (reference sequence). There are 16 residues in the CDR3. CDR3 loop: CASSYPPGPSTDTQYF. The CDR3 DNA reads as TGTGCCAGCAGTTACCCACCGGGACCCAGCACAGATACGCAGTATTTT.